Presented here are 30 T cell receptor beta chains from one specimen sequenced in a study of cytomegalovirus exposure and HLA in healthy donors. PCR primers comprised 60 Vbeta and 13 Jbeta primers. Sequenced by immunoSEQ multiplex PCR; TCRdb stores in-frame clones only, minus some. The sample lists roughly 140,000 clones; roughly 75% were seen once. The sequenced sample consisted of PBMCs. These receptors were taken from a female donor in good health and CMV-seronegative.

V is TRBV30 and J is TRBJ1-5; 7 bases are shared with TRBD1. The CDR3 runs 14 residues. V lost 3 bases and J lost 6; bases outside the gene matches: 8. Per the germline V gene, CDR1 is GTSNPN and CDR2 is SVGIG (reference sequence). CDR3: CAWSGGQTSQPQHF. The DNA of the CDR3 is TGTGCCTGGAGCGGGGGACAGACCAGTCAGCCCCAGCATTTT. The variable domain in full, with the rest retrieved from reference TRBV30 and TRBJ1-5, is SQTIHQWPATLVQPVGSPLSLECTVEGTSNPNLYWYRQAAGRGLQLLFYSVGIGQISSEVPQNLSASRPQDRQFILSSKKLLLSDSGFYLCAWSGGQTSQPQHFGDGTRLSIL.

Only one count was recorded for this clone. This chain uses TRBV5-1 with TRBJ1-1; maybe TRBD1 (5 bases). The CDR3 runs 15 residues. Germline values: CDR1 SGHRS, CDR2 YFSETQ. The ends were cut back, 0 bases at V and 7 bases at J, with 16 bases in the middle. CDR3 loop: CASSLESSGQGEAFF. For the CDR3, the DNA is TGCGCCAGCAGCTTGGAATCCAGTGGGCAGGGTGAAGCTTTCTTT.

The V and J genes are TRBV7-9 and TRBJ1-2, with D possibly being TRBD1 (5 bases). The CDR3 covers 14 residues. V was cut by 3 bases and J by 7 bases, with 15 bases left in between. CDR1 and CDR2 from the germline V gene are SEHNR and FQNEAQ (reference sequence). CDR3 sequence reads: CASSLSRRGGGYTF. CDR3 coding DNA: TGTGCCAGCAGCTTGAGTCGGAGGGGTGGTGGCTACACCTTC.

V and J are TRBV4-1 and TRBJ1-2; 7 positions match TRBD1. The ends lost 0 bases at V and 8 bases at J; junction bases unmatched: 6. The CDR3 totals 14 residues. Germline V lookup: CDR1 MGHRA, CDR2 YSYEKL. The CDR3 loop is CASSQEGRGRGYTF. DNA of the CDR3: TGCGCCAGCAGCCAAGAAGGCAGGGGGAGAGGCTACACCTTC.

This chain joins TRBV28 and TRBJ2-3; a possible D gene is TRBD1 (5 bases). The CDR3 consists of 12 residues. Germline V gives CDR1 MDHEN, CDR2 SYDVKM. Trimming removed 9 bases at V and 7 bases at J, with 14 bases between. The CDR3 spells CASGQGIYTQYF. The CDR3 DNA is TGTGCCAGTGGACAAGGTATATATACGCAGTATTTT.

This clone was recorded only once. The chain joins TRBV5-1 to TRBJ2-1; perhaps TRBD1 as D (5 bases). The germline CDR1 and CDR2 sequences are SGHRS and YFSETQ. Trimming stripped 0 bases from V and 3 bases from J, with 16 bases between. The length of the CDR3 is 17 residues. The CDR3: CASSLEGTAGHYNEQFF. The CDR3 DNA is TGCGCCAGCAGCTTGGAGGGAACGGCAGGGCACTACAATGAGCAGTTCTTC.

This chain links TRBV27 with TRBJ1-2; D is perhaps TRBD1 (5 bases). Deletions cut 4 bases from V and 6 bases from J, with 21 bases between. CDR1 and CDR2 (germline): MNHEY, SMNVEV (reference sequence). The CDR3 runs 16 residues. The CDR3 DNA sequence: TGTGCCAGCAGTTCCCAGGGTGGCCCCCGCTTTGATGGCTACACCTTC. This codes for CASSSQGGPRFDGYTF.

The chain is built from TRBV6-5 and TRBJ1-2; TRBD1 aligns across 8 bases. Germline V gives CDR1 MNHEY, CDR2 SVGAGI. The CDR3 is 14 residues long. With V trimmed by 5 bases and J by 4 bases, 6 bases remained unmatched. CDR3 sequence reads: CASSEGQGGYGYTF. The CDR3, as DNA: TGTGCCAGCAGTGAAGGACAGGGCGGCTATGGCTACACCTTC.

The chain carries TRBV2 and TRBJ2-7, with a tentative D call TRBD1 (6 bases). The CDR3 sequence is 13 residues long. The V gene's germline CDR1 is SNHLY and CDR2 FYNNEI. The CDR3 DNA follows: TGTGCGTCTAAAACAGGGAACTCCTACGAGCAGTACTTC. Its protein is CASKTGNSYEQYF.

The chain is built from TRBV5-1 and TRBJ2-1, with TRBD1 identical over 7 bases. The CDR3 length is 20 residues. J lost 0 bases, V lost 4 bases, and 19 bases had no gene match. In germline, CDR1 is SGHRS, CDR2 YFSETQ. The CDR3 loop is CASSGGDRAGSLSSYNEQFF. CDR3 bases: TGCGCCAGCAGCGGGGGTGACAGGGCCGGATCTCTGAGCTCCTACAATGAGCAGTTCTTC.

Ten or more counts support this clone. The V and J genes are TRBV6-1 and TRBJ1-5; D perhaps matches TRBD1 (5 bases). The CDR3 extends over 15 amino acids. V dropped 0 bases and J dropped 7 bases, with 13 bases sitting between them. CDR1 MNHNS and CDR2 SASEGT come from the germline V gene. The DNA of the CDR3 is TGTGCCAGCAGTGAAGCAGTGGGGGAGGGACAGCCCCAGCATTTT. Translation gives CASSEAVGEGQPQHF.

The table lists this clone with a count of one. The chain combines TRBV29-1 with TRBJ2-1; possibly TRBD2 for D (5 bases). The CDR3 runs to 11 residues. V was cut by 6 bases and J by 5 bases, with 8 bases left in between. Germline V gene lookup returns CDR1 SQVTM and CDR2 ANQGSEA. The chain's CDR3 is CSVYGDNEQFF. For the CDR3, the DNA is TGCAGCGTATACGGGGACAATGAGCAGTTCTTC.

The sample holds a few counts of this clone. The rearrangement joins TRBV27 to TRBJ1-4; TRBD1 matches 9 bases. V lost 5 bases, J lost 8 bases, and 12 bases stayed unmatched. CDR1 and CDR2 from the germline V gene are MNHEY and SMNVEV (reference sequence). This CDR3 comprises 16 residues. The CDR3 DNA reads as TGTGCCAGCAGTCCTGGACAGGGGAGAGTAGGGGAAAAACTGTTTTTT. Translation: CASSPGQGRVGEKLFF.

The chain links TRBV25-1 to TRBJ2-1, with D possibly TRBD2 on 6 matching bases. Germline lookup yields CDR1 MGHDK and CDR2 SYGVNS. The germline V and J ends were trimmed by 1 base and 6 bases, with 13 bases remaining between them. The CDR3 totals 15 residues. The DNA of the CDR3 is TGTGCCAGCAGTGAATTAGGCCTCGGGGGCAATGAGCAGTTCTTC. Translating gives CASSELGLGGNEQFF.

This chain joins TRBV29-1 and TRBJ2-2; a weak D match, TRBD1 (5 bases). V lost 1 base, J lost 7 bases, and 7 bases lay in between. In germline, CDR1 is SQVTM, CDR2 ANQGSEA. The CDR3 has 12 residues. CDR3 coding DNA: TGCAGCGTTGAAGGGGGCGGCGGGGAGCTGTTTTTT. Translating it yields CSVEGGGGELFF.

This chain uses TRBV28 with TRBJ1-6; D may be TRBD1 (5 bases). CDR3 size: 17 residues. The germline V gene has CDR1 MDHEN and CDR2 SYDVKM. V shed 3 bases and J shed 4 bases, with 16 bases lying between them. CDR3 region: CASSLRQGATYNSPLHF. The CDR3 DNA sequence: TGTGCCAGCAGTTTGCGCCAGGGCGCTACTTATAATTCACCCCTCCACTTT.

J is TRBJ2-7 and V is TRBV6-5; a weak D match, TRBD1 (6 bases). Germline loops: CDR1 MNHEY, CDR2 SVGAGI. Trimming removed 1 base at V and 12 bases at J, with 19 bases between. CDR3 length: 14 amino acids. The CDR3 nucleotides are TGTGCCAGCAGTTACTGGCAGGGGACATCCTCTTGGTACTTC. Translated: CASSYWQGTSSWYF.

The chain links TRBV7-8 to TRBJ1-1; the D gene is possibly TRBD1 (5 bases). CDR1 SGHVS and CDR2 FQNEAQ come from the germline V gene. Trimming stripped 2 bases from V and 4 bases from J, with 8 bases between. CDR3 length equals 13 residues. Here the CDR3 reads CASSLRGSTEAFF. CDR3 bases: TGTGCCAGCAGCTTAAGGGGAAGCACTGAAGCTTTCTTT.

A few counts support this clone. This chain joins TRBV10-1 and TRBJ2-1; the D gene is possibly TRBD1 (6 bases). V was trimmed by 0 bases and J by 2 bases, leaving 8 bases between them. The length of the CDR3 is 15 residues. Germline-derived CDR1 and CDR2 are WNHNN and SYGVQD (reference sequence). The CDR3 coding sequence is TGCGCCAGCAGTGAGTCCAGGGGTCCCTACAATGAGCAGTTCTTC. As protein: CASSESRGPYNEQFF.

The chain is built from TRBV28 and TRBJ1-4, with 8 bases aligning to TRBD1. This CDR3 contains 16 residues. Germline V lookup: CDR1 MDHEN, CDR2 SYDVKM. The ends lost 6 bases at V and 14 bases at J; junction bases unmatched: 20. Written as DNA, the CDR3 is TGTGCCAGCAGCCTACCGGGACAGGCTTTTTATGAAGGGCTGTTTTTT. It is translated as CASSLPGQAFYEGLFF.

The J gene is TRBJ2-2, the V gene TRBV30, with 11 bases fitting TRBD2. There are 18 residues in the CDR3. The V and J ends lost 2 bases and 5 bases, in that order; junction bases with no gene match: 13. The germline V gene encodes CDR1 GTSNPN and CDR2 SVGIG (reference sequence). CDR3 sequence: CAWSPLTSGVPQTGELFF. In nucleotides, the CDR3 is TGTGCCTGGAGTCCCCTGACTAGCGGGGTCCCGCAGACCGGGGAGCTGTTTTTT.

The rearrangement joins TRBV7-9 to TRBJ2-1, with 8 bases aligning to TRBD2. Germline V gene sequence: CDR1 SEHNR, CDR2 FQNEAQ (reference sequence). The CDR3 consists of 14 residues. Trimming took 3 bases from V and 6 from J; bases not matched to a gene: 4. CDR3 in amino acids: CASSFGTSVNEQFF. CDR3 nucleotide sequence: TGTGCCAGCAGCTTCGGGACTAGTGTCAATGAGCAGTTCTTC.

This sequence joins TRBV5-5 and TRBJ1-5; D gene unclear. V was trimmed by 1 base and J by 6 bases, leaving 17 bases between them. This CDR3 is built from 16 residues. Germline lookup yields CDR1 SGHKS and CDR2 YYEKEE (reference sequence). The DNA of the CDR3 is TGTGCCAGCAGCTTGATTGGAGCCTCGACGGGTCAGCCCCAGCATTTT. Its protein is CASSLIGASTGQPQHF.

This chain joins TRBV9 and TRBJ2-7; D not certain. Trimming left V 0 bases short and J 7 bases short, with 17 bases between. CDR1 and CDR2 from the germline V gene are SGDLS and YYNGEE. The CDR3 sequence is 15 residues long. CDR3 nucleotide sequence: TGTGCCAGCAGCGTAGATCCGGTCGCGGCTCGGGAGCAGTACTTC. The encoded protein is CASSVDPVAAREQYF.

Points on this clone: The germline gene is not matched at one end of the junction; a read error may be the cause. The rearrangement links TRBV7-7 to TRBJ1-5; 7 bases match TRBD1. This CDR3 has 17 amino acids. Germline CDR1 reads SSHAT; CDR2 reads FNYEAQ (reference sequence). The CDR3 here is CASSLVDRPYSNQPQHF. The CDR3 DNA is TGTGCTAGCAGCTTAGTGGACAGGCCATATAGCAATCAGCCCCAGCATTTT.

The V and J genes are TRBV6-1 and TRBJ2-1, with TRBD2 matching over 13 bases. CDR3 length equals 20 residues. Germline V lookup: CDR1 MNHNS, CDR2 SASEGT. V lost 3 bases and J lost 0; bases outside the gene matches: 11. The CDR3 DNA sequence: TGTGCCAGCAGTGATTTAGGACTAGCGGGGGCCCCTAGCTCCTACAATGAGCAGTTCTTC. Its translation: CASSDLGLAGAPSSYNEQFF.

The chain employs TRBV27 and TRBJ2-3, with D possibly matching TRBD2 (6 bases). Germline V gives CDR1 MNHEY, CDR2 SMNVEV (reference sequence). CDR3 length equals 14 residues. V lost 1 base to trimming and J lost 4 bases, with 9 bases between them. DNA of the CDR3: TGTGCCAGCAGTTTATGGAGGGTCGCAGATACGCAGTATTTT. This translates into CASSLWRVADTQYF.

The V and J genes are TRBV4-2 and TRBJ2-5; 8 bases line up with TRBD2. V lost 1 base to trimming and J lost 9 bases; unmatched junction nucleotides: 16. Germline assignment: CDR1 LGHNA and CDR2 YNFKEQ. The CDR3 covers 17 residues. The CDR3 coding sequence is TGTGCCAGCAGCCAAGCCTCCACTAGCGGATCCTCAGGGGCCCAGTACTTC. Amino acid sequence: CASSQASTSGSSGAQYF.

This CDR3 reads CASSLDPSRGYTF. The CDR3 nucleotides are TGTGCCAGCAGCTTAGACCCCTCGAGGGGCTACACCTTC. The chain combines TRBV5-5 with TRBJ1-2; D gene uncertain. CDR3 length: 13 amino acids. V was cut by 2 bases and J by 8 bases, with 13 bases left in between. Germline V CDR1 and CDR2: SGHKS, YYEKEE (reference sequence).

This clone was counted a few times. V is TRBV4-2 and J is TRBJ2-3; 7 bases align to TRBD2. The CDR3 loop spans 16 amino acids. V shed 4 bases and J 1 base; nucleotides not matched to a gene: 8. Germline V gives CDR1 LGHNA, CDR2 YNFKEQ. The CDR3 DNA follows: TGTGCCAGCAGCCTGGCCCTCAGCGGGGGCACAGATACGCAGTATTTT. Encoded protein: CASSLALSGGTDTQYF.